This entry lists 9 T cell receptor beta chains sequenced from one sample in a study of T cells after yellow fever vaccination. One entry per CDR3 protein results from TCRdb running MiXCR on the 5' RACE reads. The top ten clones hold less than 3.5% of a sample with about 180,000 distinct CDR3 sequences, about 6.2% of them seen once. The specimen comprised CD4+ T cells sorted from PBMCs, sampled on the day of the first yellow fever vaccination. The receptor set was obtained from a man aged 18 to 29 who received the YFV17D yellow fever vaccine.

This clonotype has just a few counts. This rearrangement joins TRBV18 to TRBJ2-7; D is undetermined. Trimming pared 5 bases from V and 3 bases from J, leaving 11 bases between. The CDR3 has 13 amino acids. Germline V gene lookup returns CDR1 KGHSH and CDR2 LQKENI. The DNA of the CDR3 is TGTGCCAGCTCAGTACTTGCGGACTACGAGCAGTACGTC. This gives the protein CASSVLADYEQYV.

This clonotype occurred many times. This chain uses TRBV12-3 or TRBV12-4 with TRBJ1-4; the match to TRBD1 covers 9 bases. V was clipped by 3 bases and J by 1 base; unmatched bases: 12. The CDR3 totals 19 residues. The DNA for the CDR3 is TGTGCCAGCAGTTTTGGTGGACAGGGGTTTTTTGGAACTAATGAAAAACTGTTTTTT. Its protein is CASSFGGQGFFGTNEKLFF.

This clonotype was seen many times. This sequence joins TRBV5-6 and TRBJ1-5, with unresolved D. Germline V gene data show CDR1 as SGHDT and CDR2 as YYEEEE. V gave up 2 bases and J gave up 6 bases, with 18 bases separating them. The CDR3 is 16 amino acids. DNA for the CDR3: TGTGCCAGCAGCTTCCAGGCCCCGGGAGCAATTCAGCCCCAGCATTTT. This codes for CASSFQAPGAIQPQHF.

The chain employs TRBV23-1 and TRBJ2-7, with 14 bases lining up with TRBD2. TRBV23-1 is classed as an ORF, of uncertain function. After removal of 9 bases from V and 5 bases from J, the junction contained 9 bases not matched to a gene. The length of the CDR3 is 15 residues. CDR3 sequence reads: CARRLAGGRLDEQYF. CDR3 sequence (DNA): TGCGCCAGACGACTAGCGGGGGGGAGGTTGGACGAGCAGTACTTC.

This chain uses TRBV12-3 or TRBV12-4 with TRBJ1-1, with D perhaps matching TRBD1 (6 bases). The length of the CDR3 is 15 residues. V lost 0 bases and J 4 bases, leaving 12 bases between the germline ends. The CDR3 sequence is CASSLAPRGATEAFF. The CDR3, as DNA: TGTGCCAGCAGTTTAGCGCCTCGGGGGGCCACTGAAGCTTTCTTT.

This clonotype appeared many times. The V gene is TRBV5-5, the J gene TRBJ1-2, with D tentatively TRBD1 (5 bases). V gave up 4 bases and J gave up 4 bases, with 11 bases separating them. The CDR3 loop spans 13 amino acids. Per the germline V gene, CDR1 is SGHKS and CDR2 is YYEKEE (reference sequence). CDR3 sequence: CASSLGPLYGYTF. DNA of the CDR3: TGTGCCAGCAGCCTGGGACCGCTCTATGGCTACACCTTC.

This clonotype was detected ten times or more. The J gene is TRBJ2-7, the V gene TRBV5-1, with D hard to call. This CDR3 spans 14 amino acids. The V end lost 3 bases, the J end lost 1 base, and 11 bases lay between the germline ends. Germline CDR1 is SGHRS and CDR2 is YFSETQ. The CDR3 region is CASSWRPVSYEQYF. As DNA, the CDR3 is TGCGCCAGCAGCTGGAGACCCGTATCCTACGAGCAGTACTTC. Based on the CDR3 plus reference TRBV5-1 and TRBJ2-7, the full variable domain is KAGVTQTPRYLIKTRGQQVTLSCSPISGHRSVSWYQQTPGQGLQFLFEYFSETQRNKGNFPGRFSGRQFSNSRSEMNVSTLELGDSALYLCASSWRPVSYEQYFGPGTRLTVT.

The rearrangement links TRBV27 to TRBJ2-1; perhaps TRBD1 as D (8 bases). Per the germline V gene, CDR1 is MNHEY and CDR2 is SMNVEV (reference sequence). The V gene lost 5 bases and the J gene lost 8 bases, with 13 bases spanning the gap. The CDR3 length is 13 residues. The CDR3 here is CASSITGGDEQFF. Here the CDR3 DNA reads TGTGCCAGCAGTATCACAGGGGGGGATGAGCAGTTCTTC.

This clonotype has more than one count but fewer than ten. V gene TRBV5-1 combines with J gene TRBJ1-1; 7 positions agree with TRBD1. Per the germline V gene, CDR1 is SGHRS and CDR2 is YFSETQ. V lost 0 bases, J lost 4 bases, and 12 bases stayed unmatched. The CDR3 runs 17 residues. The CDR3 DNA is TGCGCCAGCAGCTTGGCCCCTGGAGGGGGCGGCGGCACTGAAGCTTTCTTT. Protein sequence: CASSLAPGGGGGTEAFF.